One and the same sample provided the 22 T cell receptor beta chains below, sequenced in a study of T-cell memory formation after mild COVID-19. One entry per CDR3 protein, called by TCRdb with MiXCR from the 5' RACE reads. The table includes over 150,000 distinct CDR3 sequences, 10% to 15% detected once. Sequenced input: PBMCs or a T cell subset sorted from them (not recorded which). Receptors originate from a man aged 18 to 29 who had mild COVID-19 (a few samples of this study predate the infection). Cell type and time point are not known.

This clonotype was counted at least ten times. The rearrangement links TRBV7-9 to TRBJ1-1, with D uncertain. With 6 bases removed from V and 8 bases from J, the gap between germline ends came to 13 bases. The CDR3 has 12 residues. In germline, CDR1 is SEHNR, CDR2 FQNEAQ (reference sequence). CDR3 sequence: CASSRVVAEAFF. The CDR3 DNA follows: TGTGCCAGCAGTCGTGTGGTGGCCGAAGCTTTCTTT.

This clonotype was observed a handful of times. The CDR3 spells CASSQIDRGSPLHF. The CDR3 DNA reads as TGTGCCAGCAGCCAGATCGACAGGGGTTCACCCCTCCACTTT. The rearrangement joins TRBV3-1 to TRBJ1-6, with 8 bases aligning to TRBD1. CDR3 size: 14 residues. V was clipped by 3 bases and J by 9 bases; unmatched bases: 4. CDR1 is LGHDT, CDR2 YNNKEL, per germline (reference sequence).

This chain joins TRBV9 and TRBJ2-3; 7 nucleotides match TRBD2. Losses at the gene ends were 7 bases for V and 0 bases for J; bases not matched to a gene: 8. Germline loops: CDR1 SGDLS, CDR2 YYNGEE. CDR3 size: 15 residues. The DNA of the CDR3 is TGTGCCAGCGGACCACGGGGGGAGAGCACAGATACGCAGTATTTT. Translation gives CASGPRGESTDTQYF.

The rearrangement uses TRBV30 and TRBJ1-2, with unresolved D. Germline V CDR1 and CDR2: GTSNPN, SVGIG (reference sequence). The CDR3 length is 13 residues. The ends were cut back, 5 bases at V and 3 bases at J, with 13 bases in the middle. CDR3 coding DNA: TGTGCCTGGGCAGGCCGGACCTACTATGGCTACACCTTC. It encodes CAWAGRTYYGYTF. Full variable domain (missing parts from reference TRBV30 and TRBJ1-2): SQTIHQWPATLVQPVGSPLSLECTVEGTSNPNLYWYRQAAGRGLQLLFYSVGIGQISSEVPQNLSASRPQDRQFILSSKKLLLSDSGFYLCAWAGRTYYGYTFGSGTRLTVV.

The chain employs TRBV10-1 and TRBJ1-2; TRBD1 matches 7 bases. From germline, CDR1 is WNHNN and CDR2 SYGVQD (reference sequence). The CDR3 extends over 13 amino acids. Germline trimming cut 2 bases from V and 4 bases from J; bases unmatched to any gene: 1. The CDR3 protein is CASSEGDSYGYTF. The CDR3 nucleotides read TGCGCCAGCAGTGAGGGGGACAGCTATGGCTACACCTTC.

This clonotype occurred many times. The chain has TRBV5-1 and TRBJ1-2, with TRBD1 identical over 8 bases. The V segment lost 4 bases and the J segment 2 bases; nucleotides outside the gene matches: 7. The germline gives CDR1 SGHRS, CDR2 YFSETQ. The CDR3 covers 15 residues. The CDR3 nucleotides read TGCGCCAGCAGCCTAGGGACAGGCGTCAACTATGGCTACACCTTC. It encodes CASSLGTGVNYGYTF.

The rearrangement uses TRBV7-9 and TRBJ1-1; D is undetermined. Trimming pared 7 bases from V and 7 bases from J, leaving 16 bases between. The CDR3 totals 13 residues. CDR1 is SEHNR, CDR2 FQNEAQ, per germline (reference sequence). CDR3 in DNA: TGTGCCAGCACCGTCGAGCGCCGAGGTGAAGCTTTCTTT. Amino acids: CASTVERRGEAFF.

This clonotype was counted ten times or more. This rearrangement joins TRBV7-2 to TRBJ2-7, with 10 bases aligning to TRBD1. There are 15 residues in the CDR3. The germline V gene encodes CDR1 SGHTA and CDR2 FQGNSA. J was trimmed by 3 bases and V by 3 bases; bases with no gene match: 5. The CDR3 sequence is CASSFPDRGDYEQYF. Here the CDR3 DNA reads TGTGCCAGCAGCTTTCCGGACAGGGGGGACTACGAGCAGTACTTC. Variable domain in full (rest from reference TRBV7-2 and TRBJ2-7): GAGVSQSPSNKVTEKGKDVELRCDPISGHTALYWYRQSLGQGLEFLIYFQGNSAPDKSGLPSDRFSAERTGGSVSTLTIQRTQQEDSAVYLCASSFPDRGDYEQYFGPGTRLTVT.

This clonotype was observed at least ten times. The chain combines TRBV7-2 with TRBJ2-1, with D perhaps assigned TRBD1 or TRBD2 (7 bases each). Between the trimmed V and J ends, which lost 4 bases and 6 bases, there was a span of 16 bases. The CDR3 contains 15 residues. CDR1 SGHTA and CDR2 FQGNSA come from the germline V gene. CDR3 in DNA: TGTGCCAGCAGCTCCCAGGGGGGGGGATTCAATGAGCAGTTCTTC. It yields the protein CASSSQGGGFNEQFF. Combining the CDR3 with reference TRBV7-2 and TRBJ2-1 gives the whole variable domain GAGVSQSPSNKVTEKGKDVELRCDPISGHTALYWYRQSLGQGLEFLIYFQGNSAPDKSGLPSDRFSAERTGGSVSTLTIQRTQQEDSAVYLCASSSQGGGFNEQFFGPGTRLTVL.

V is TRBV4-2 and J is TRBJ1-2, with a possible D match to TRBD1 (6 bases). Germline V CDR1 and CDR2: LGHNA, YNFKEQ. CDR3 length: 22 residues. V dropped 4 bases and J dropped 0 bases, with 33 bases sitting between them. The CDR3 is CASSPYSLGHILRELANYGYTF. CDR3 DNA: TGTGCCAGCAGCCCTTACTCCCTGGGACACATTTTACGAGAATTAGCTAACTATGGCTACACCTTC.

This clonotype was found many times. J is TRBJ2-3 and V is TRBV9; unclear D gene. V lost 2 bases, J lost 4 bases, and 8 bases lay in between. The CDR3 sequence is 13 residues long. CDR1 is SGDLS and CDR2 is YYNGEE in the germline V gene. Here the CDR3 DNA reads TGTGCCAGCAGCGTCCACCCCGCAGATACGCAGTATTTT. This codes for CASSVHPADTQYF.

This sequence joins TRBV29-1 and TRBJ2-1; D is perhaps TRBD1 (6 bases). Per the germline V gene, CDR1 is SQVTM and CDR2 is ANQGSEA. The CDR3 has 15 amino acids. V shed 7 bases and J shed 0 bases, with 16 bases lying between them. CDR3 bases: TGCAGCGCCGGGCAGTCAGGGGTCTCCTACAATGAGCAGTTCTTC. Translating gives CSAGQSGVSYNEQFF.

The chain recombines TRBV7-2 with TRBJ2-7, with TRBD1 identical over 7 bases. CDR3 length: 13 residues. Germline CDR1 and CDR2: SGHTA and FQGNSA. V lost 8 bases and J lost 4; bases outside the gene matches: 8. The CDR3 loop is CASSQGVRYEQYV. DNA of the CDR3: TGTGCCAGCTCCCAGGGGGTTAGATACGAGCAGTACGTC.

This clonotype was seen a handful of times. V is TRBV20-1 and J is TRBJ2-2, with D perhaps matching TRBD2 (6 bases). This CDR3 is built from 15 residues. In germline, CDR1 is DFQATT, CDR2 SNEGSKA (reference sequence). Trimming cost V 0 bases and J 4 bases, with 12 bases left between them. The CDR3 protein is CSARDWGAGTGELFF. DNA for the CDR3: TGCAGTGCTAGAGATTGGGGAGCGGGCACCGGGGAGCTGTTTTTT.

This clonotype was seen ten or more times. The chain links TRBV6-1 to TRBJ2-7, with a possible D match to TRBD2 (5 bases). The length of the CDR3 is 13 residues. The V gene's germline CDR1 is MNHNS and CDR2 SASEGT. Trimming pared 0 bases from V and 7 bases from J, leaving 10 bases between. The CDR3 nucleotides read TGTGCCAGCAGTGAAGCCCGACCGGGGGAGCAGTACGTC. Translation gives CASSEARPGEQYV.

This clonotype appeared a few times. This rearrangement joins TRBV3-1 to TRBJ2-1, with D unresolved. Looked up from germline, CDR1 is LGHDT and CDR2 is YNNKEL (reference sequence). This CDR3 contains 15 residues. Trimming removed 4 bases from V and 2 bases from J, with 12 bases in between. DNA of the CDR3: TGTGCCAGCAGCCCCCAAGGCTACGCCTACAATGAGCAGTTCTTC. Translating it yields CASSPQGYAYNEQFF.

This clonotype was observed a handful of times. The chain couples TRBV5-1 to TRBJ2-7; 9 positions agree with TRBD1. V dropped 4 bases and J dropped 4; count of bases not matched to a gene: 9. Germline V gene sequence: CDR1 SGHRS, CDR2 YFSETQ. The CDR3 extends over 15 amino acids. CDR3 residues: CASSGSGQGAYEQYF. DNA of the CDR3: TGCGCCAGCAGCGGATCGGGACAGGGTGCGTACGAGCAGTACTTC.

V usage is TRBV7-8 and J usage is TRBJ1-5, with D possibly TRBD1 on 5 matching bases. Trimming stripped 6 bases from V and 5 bases from J, with 11 bases between. This CDR3 is 13 amino acids long. The germline gives CDR1 SGHVS, CDR2 FQNEAQ. The chain's CDR3 is CASRLTDHQPQHF. As DNA, the CDR3 is TGTGCCAGCAGACTGACAGACCATCAGCCCCAGCATTTT.

The chain employs TRBV7-3 and TRBJ2-2; D may correspond to TRBD1 or TRBD2 (5 bases each). The CDR3 runs to 16 residues. The V gene lost 4 bases and the J gene lost 4 bases, with 16 bases spanning the gap. The germline V gene encodes CDR1 SGHTA and CDR2 FQGTGA. The CDR3 is CASSSGPRGSTGELFF. CDR3 nucleotide sequence: TGTGCCAGCAGCTCGGGACCGCGTGGATCCACCGGGGAGCTGTTTTTT. The variable domain in full, with the rest retrieved from reference TRBV7-3 and TRBJ2-2, is GAGVSQTPSNKVTEKGKYVELRCDPISGHTALYWYRQSLGQGPEFLIYFQGTGAADDSGLPNDRFFAVRPEGSVSTLKIQRTERGDSAVYLCASSSGPRGSTGELFFGEGSRLTVL.

This chain links TRBV25-1 with TRBJ1-1; the match to TRBD1 covers 9 bases. The CDR3 totals 13 residues. Germline V gives CDR1 MGHDK, CDR2 SYGVNS. V was clipped by 7 bases and J by 5 bases; unmatched bases: 5. The CDR3 is CASTGQGGTEAFF. The CDR3, as DNA: TGTGCCAGCACGGGACAGGGCGGTACTGAAGCTTTCTTT.

This chain joins TRBV18 and TRBJ1-1; 11 nucleotides match TRBD1. Germline V CDR1 and CDR2: KGHSH, LQKENI. The CDR3 consists of 11 residues. J was trimmed by 12 bases and V by 6 bases; bases with no gene match: 3. The CDR3 is CASSRDRGTFF. CDR3 nucleotides: TGTGCCAGCTCGCGGGACAGGGGGACTTTCTTT.

This clonotype was found a few times. The V call is TRBV7-2, the J call TRBJ1-1, with 11 positions matching TRBD1. The CDR3 contains 15 residues. J gave up 6 bases and V 5 bases, and 8 bases lay outside the gene matches. Germline V gene sequence: CDR1 SGHTA, CDR2 FQGNSA. This CDR3 is CASSPWTGGTAEAFF. The CDR3 nucleotides read TGTGCCAGCAGCCCCTGGACAGGGGGCACGGCTGAAGCTTTCTTT.